Sequencing of this T cell receptor beta chain was carried out in a study of cytomegalovirus exposure and HLA in healthy donors. The V gene's germline CDR1 is MDHEN and CDR2 SYDVKM. The CDR3 is 16 residues long. After removal of 6 bases from V and 4 bases from J, the junction contained 11 bases not matched to a gene. The method was immunoSEQ multiplex PCR; TCRdb's version includes in-frame clones alone and lacks a portion of them. The data hold around 98,000 clones, with roughly 87% observed a single time. J is TRBJ2-3 and V is TRBV28; 9 nucleotides match TRBD2. Sequenced material: PBMCs. This clonotype originated in a man aged 18 to 35 in good health and CMV-seropositive. The CDR3 region is CASSLNLAGLADTQYF. The CDR3 DNA reads TGTGCCAGCAGCCTTAATCTAGCGGGATTAGCAGATACGCAGTATTTT.